The present TCR beta chain was sequenced within a study of T cell responses to AZD1222 COVID-19 vaccine. General study results and limits: Vaccine-associated CD4 TCRs spanned spike, dominant at 160-218 and 743-854. Seropositive at baseline were only a handful of AZD1222 recipients.

Germline CDR1 is KGHSH and CDR2 is LQKENI. This CDR3 is built from 18 residues. V dropped 2 bases and J dropped 3 bases, with 20 bases sitting between them. Libraries were prepared by immunoSEQ multiplex PCR; TCRdb keeps only in-frame clonotypes and omits some of them. The sample carries 150,000 to 200,000 clones, 70% to 90% recorded once. Concerning this clone: Its target is unknown.

The sample here was peripheral blood, taken 28 days after the second dose of the MenACWY control vaccine. The chain carries TRBV18 and TRBJ2-1; a possible D gene is TRBD2 (6 bases). This TCR derives from an adult who received the MenACWY meningococcal vaccine as a control. As DNA, the CDR3 is TGTGCCAGCTCACCATCCGCTCGGGCGGGAAGGGGCTACAATGAGCAGTTCTTC. Translation gives CASSPSARAGRGYNEQFF.